This T cell receptor beta chain comes out of a study of control samples from healthy donors and cancer patients. There are 11 residues in the CDR3. Trimming cost V 0 bases and J 11 bases, with 5 bases left between them. Germline V lookup: CDR1 MNHEY, CDR2 SVGAGI. TCRdb's table, derived via immunoSEQ multiplex PCR, lists solely in-frame clones and lacks some. Among 45,000 to 60,000 clones, 87% were seen once, and the ten largest hold about an eighth. The sequence was obtained from a man aged 55-75 years with head and neck cancer. Material for sequencing was PBMCs. The chain employs TRBV6-5 and TRBJ2-1; D not resolved. This CDR3 reads CASSYSKQQFF. Written as DNA, the CDR3 is TGTGCCAGCAGTTACTCGAAACAGCAGTTCTTC.